The subject of this entry is one T cell receptor beta chain. TCRdb keeps only in-frame clones here, not all; method: immunoSEQ multiplex PCR. The top ten hold approximately 0.93% of the sample, which has over 150,000 clones, roughly 95% seen once. This sample was taken from a study of control samples from healthy donors and cancer patients. This CDR3 is 12 amino acids long. The V end lost 4 bases, the J end lost 6 bases, and 11 bases lay between the germline ends. Germline-derived CDR1 and CDR2 are GTSNPN and SVGIG (reference sequence). V usage is TRBV30 and J usage is TRBJ2-3; weak D call: TRBD2 (5 bases). Sequencing was done on a sample of blood. This receptor was taken from a woman aged 25-40 years in good health. CDR3 sequence (DNA): TGTGCCTGGAAGGGAGTAGAGGATACGCAGTATTTT. It is translated as CAWKGVEDTQYF.